This T cell receptor (beta chain) was captured by sequencing in a study of blood T cell repertoires in COVID-19. Method: immunoSEQ multiplex PCR; TCRdb's copy keeps in-frame clones and lacks some. The sample has about 210,000 clones, approximately 85% seen once; the top ten hold around 4.9%. Germline V gives CDR1 SGHTA, CDR2 FQGNSA. This CDR3 contains 14 residues. V lost 3 bases, J lost 8 bases, and 16 bases lay in between. This chain connects TRBV7-2 to TRBJ1-2; D not certain. The sequence was collected from an elderly woman with acute or convalescent COVID-19. The source material was peripheral blood. The DNA of the CDR3 is TGTGCCAGCAGCTTGAGCCTAGCTATAGAAGGCTACACCTTC. It codes for CASSLSLAIEGYTF.